What follows describes a single T cell receptor beta chain. The data originate from a study of T-cell memory formation after mild COVID-19. TCRdb re-called the 5' RACE reads through MiXCR, storing one row per CDR3 protein. This sample has about 540,000 distinct CDR3 sequences, with around 21% found just once. V lost 4 bases and J lost 0, with 15 bases in between. Looked up from germline, CDR1 is SQVTM and CDR2 is ANQGSEA. The CDR3 has 16 amino acids. The J gene is TRBJ2-2, the V gene TRBV29-1; the D is unclear. The sequencing input was PBMCs or a T cell subset sorted from them (not recorded which). This TCR derives from an adult woman who had mild COVID-19 (a few samples of this study predate the infection). Cell type and time point are not known. As DNA, the CDR3 is TGCAGCGTTGCCTCCGCCGTCCAAGCGAACACCGGGGAGCTGTTTTTT. It is translated as CSVASAVQANTGELFF.